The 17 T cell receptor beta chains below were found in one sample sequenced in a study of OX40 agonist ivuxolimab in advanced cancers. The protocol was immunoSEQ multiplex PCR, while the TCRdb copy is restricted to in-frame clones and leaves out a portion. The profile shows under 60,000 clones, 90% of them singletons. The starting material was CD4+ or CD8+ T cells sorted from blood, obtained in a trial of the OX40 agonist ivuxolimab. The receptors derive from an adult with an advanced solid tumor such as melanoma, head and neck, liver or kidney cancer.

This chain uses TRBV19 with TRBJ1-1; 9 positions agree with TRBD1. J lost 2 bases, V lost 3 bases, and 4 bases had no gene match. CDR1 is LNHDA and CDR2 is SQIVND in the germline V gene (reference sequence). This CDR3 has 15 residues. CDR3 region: CASSIMTGGNTEAFF. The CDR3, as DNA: TGTGCCAGTAGTATTATGACAGGGGGTAACACTGAAGCTTTCTTT.

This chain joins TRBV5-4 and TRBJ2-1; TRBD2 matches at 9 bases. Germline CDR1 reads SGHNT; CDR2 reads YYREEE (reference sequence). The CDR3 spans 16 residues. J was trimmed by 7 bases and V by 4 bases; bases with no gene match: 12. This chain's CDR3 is CASSKDAAGGLNEQFF. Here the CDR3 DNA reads TGTGCCAGCAGCAAAGATGCGGCGGGGGGGCTTAATGAGCAGTTCTTC. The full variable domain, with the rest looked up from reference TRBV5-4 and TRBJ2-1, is ETGVTQSPTHLIKTRGQQVTLRCSSQSGHNTVSWYQQALGQGPQFIFQYYREEENGRGNFPPRFSGLQFPNYSSELNVNALELDDSALYLCASSKDAAGGLNEQFFGPGTRLTVL.

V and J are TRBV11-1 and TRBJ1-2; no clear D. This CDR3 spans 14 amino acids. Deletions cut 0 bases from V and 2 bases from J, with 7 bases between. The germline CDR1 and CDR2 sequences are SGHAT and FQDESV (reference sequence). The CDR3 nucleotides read TGTGCCAGCAGCTTAGCCGGAGGGAACTATGGCTACACCTTC. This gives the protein CASSLAGGNYGYTF.

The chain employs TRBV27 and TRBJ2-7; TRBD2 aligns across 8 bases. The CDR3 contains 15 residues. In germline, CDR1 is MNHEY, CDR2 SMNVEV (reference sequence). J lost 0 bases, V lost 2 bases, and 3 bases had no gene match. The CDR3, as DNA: TGTGCCAGCAGTTTAGTAGCGGGAAGCTCCTACGAGCAGTACTTC. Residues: CASSLVAGSSYEQYF.

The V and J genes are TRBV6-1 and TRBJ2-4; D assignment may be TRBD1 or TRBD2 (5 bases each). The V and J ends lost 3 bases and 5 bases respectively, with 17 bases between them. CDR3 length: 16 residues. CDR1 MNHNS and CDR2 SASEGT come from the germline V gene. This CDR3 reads CASSEAPRGIENIQYF. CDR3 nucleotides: TGTGCCAGCAGTGAGGCCCCTCGGGGCATAGAAAACATTCAGTACTTC.

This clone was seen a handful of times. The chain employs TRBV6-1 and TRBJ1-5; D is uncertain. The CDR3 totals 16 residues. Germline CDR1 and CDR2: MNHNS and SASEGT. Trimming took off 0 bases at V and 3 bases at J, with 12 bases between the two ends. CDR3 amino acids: CASSEARWADNQPQHF. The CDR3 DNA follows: TGTGCCAGCAGTGAAGCGCGGTGGGCAGACAATCAGCCCCAGCATTTT.

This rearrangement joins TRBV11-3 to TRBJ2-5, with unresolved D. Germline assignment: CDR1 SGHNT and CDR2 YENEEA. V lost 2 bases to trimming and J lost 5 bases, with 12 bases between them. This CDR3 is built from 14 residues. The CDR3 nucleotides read TGTGCCAGCAGCTTACTTGACGGGTTTGAGACCCAGTACTTC. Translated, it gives CASSLLDGFETQYF.

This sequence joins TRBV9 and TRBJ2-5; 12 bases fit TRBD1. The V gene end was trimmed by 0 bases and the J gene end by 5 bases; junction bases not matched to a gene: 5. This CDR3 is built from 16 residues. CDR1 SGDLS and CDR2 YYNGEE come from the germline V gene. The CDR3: CASSVVGQGAGETQYF. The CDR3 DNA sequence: TGTGCCAGCAGCGTAGTGGGACAGGGGGCAGGGGAGACCCAGTACTTC. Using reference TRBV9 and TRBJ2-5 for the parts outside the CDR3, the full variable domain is DSGVTQTPKHLITATGQRVTLRCSPRSGDLSVYWYQQSLDQGLQFLIQYYNGEERAKGNILERFSAQQFPDLHSELNLSSLELGDSALYFCASSVVGQGAGETQYFGPGTRLLVL.

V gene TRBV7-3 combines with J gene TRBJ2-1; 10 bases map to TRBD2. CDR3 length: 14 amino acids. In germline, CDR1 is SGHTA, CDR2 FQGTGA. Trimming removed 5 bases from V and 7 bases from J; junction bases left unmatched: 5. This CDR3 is CASSTPTSGNEQFF. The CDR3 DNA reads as TGTGCCAGCAGCACGCCGACTAGCGGGAATGAGCAGTTCTTC.

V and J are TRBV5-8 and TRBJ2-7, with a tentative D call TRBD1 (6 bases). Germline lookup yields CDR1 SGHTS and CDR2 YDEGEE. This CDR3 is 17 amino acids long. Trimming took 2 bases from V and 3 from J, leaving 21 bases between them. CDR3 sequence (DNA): TGTGCCAGCAGCTTTCTTCACGCGGCAGGGGCGGTCTACGAGCAGTACTTC. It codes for CASSFLHAAGAVYEQYF.

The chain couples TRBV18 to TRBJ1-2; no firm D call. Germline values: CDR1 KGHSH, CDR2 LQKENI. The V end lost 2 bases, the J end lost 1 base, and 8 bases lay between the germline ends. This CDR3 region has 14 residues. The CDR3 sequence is CASSPENFNYGYTF. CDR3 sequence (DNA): TGTGCCAGCTCACCAGAAAACTTTAACTATGGCTACACCTTC.

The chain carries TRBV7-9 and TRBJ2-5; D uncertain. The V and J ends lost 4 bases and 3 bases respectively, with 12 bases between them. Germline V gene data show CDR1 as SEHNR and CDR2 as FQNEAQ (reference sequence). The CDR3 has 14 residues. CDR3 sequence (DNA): TGTGCCAGCAGCTGGGCCGTTCTAGAAGAGACCCAGTACTTC. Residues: CASSWAVLEETQYF. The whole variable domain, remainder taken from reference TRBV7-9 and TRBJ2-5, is DTGVSQNPRHKITKRGQNVTFRCDPISEHNRLYWYRQTLGQGPEFLTYFQNEAQLEKSRLLSDRFSAERPKGSFSTLEIQRTEQGDSAMYLCASSWAVLEETQYFGPGTRLLVL.

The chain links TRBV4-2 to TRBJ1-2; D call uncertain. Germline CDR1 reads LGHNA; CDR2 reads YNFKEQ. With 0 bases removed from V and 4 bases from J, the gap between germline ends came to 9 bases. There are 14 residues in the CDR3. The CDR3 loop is CASSQEAGPYGYTF. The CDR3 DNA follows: TGTGCCAGCAGCCAAGAGGCAGGCCCCTATGGCTACACCTTC.

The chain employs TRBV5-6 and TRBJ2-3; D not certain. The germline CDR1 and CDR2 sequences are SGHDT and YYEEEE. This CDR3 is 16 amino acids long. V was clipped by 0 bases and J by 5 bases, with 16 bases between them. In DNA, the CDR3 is TGTGCCAGCAGCTTGGGGTCGGCCGTGGGAATAGATACGCAGTATTTT. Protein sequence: CASSLGSAVGIDTQYF.

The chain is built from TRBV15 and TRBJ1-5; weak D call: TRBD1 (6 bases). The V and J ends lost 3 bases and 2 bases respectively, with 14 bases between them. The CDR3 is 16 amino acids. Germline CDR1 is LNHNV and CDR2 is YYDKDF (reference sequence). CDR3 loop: CATSSGTGLGNQPQHF. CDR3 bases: TGTGCCACCAGCAGCGGAACAGGGCTAGGCAATCAGCCCCAGCATTTT.

CDR3 bases: TGCGCCAGCAGCCAACGGGACAGCAATCAGCCCCAGCATTTT. Translation gives CASSQRDSNQPQHF. This sequence joins TRBV1 and TRBJ1-5. TRBV1 is a pseudogene. The CDR3 has 14 residues.

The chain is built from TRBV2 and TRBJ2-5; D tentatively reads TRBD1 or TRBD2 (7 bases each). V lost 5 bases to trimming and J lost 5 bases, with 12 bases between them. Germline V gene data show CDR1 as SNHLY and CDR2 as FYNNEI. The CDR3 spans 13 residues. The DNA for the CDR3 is TGTGCCAGCAGTTACAGGGGAGGGGAGACCCAGTACTTC. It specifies CASSYRGGETQYF.